This T cell receptor (beta chain) came from a study of cytomegalovirus exposure and HLA in healthy donors. The PCR was carried out with 60 Vbeta primers and 13 Jbeta primers. The data were produced by immunoSEQ multiplex PCR, yet TCRdb's version contains in-frame clones alone and is incomplete. This table has 75,000 to 95,000 clones, over 55% appearing once. This clone was picked up a small number of times. Sequencing used PBMCs. This receptor was obtained from a woman aged 25 to 45 in good health and CMV-seronegative.

The CDR3 sequence: CASSERRGNNQPQHF. In DNA form, the CDR3 reads TGTGCCAGCAGTGAACGAAGGGGCAACAATCAGCCCCAGCATTTT. The chain is built from TRBV2 and TRBJ1-5; D is perhaps TRBD1 (5 bases). Germline V gene data show CDR1 as SNHLY and CDR2 as FYNNEI. The CDR3 length is 15 residues. The V and J ends lost 2 bases and 3 bases respectively, with 11 bases between them.